This T cell receptor beta chain was identified during a study of blood T cell repertoires in COVID-19. Study context: Acute and convalescent COVID-19 specimens originated in the United States, Italy and Spain. Sample material is recorded as cDNA or gDNA derived from T cells, B-cell-depleted T cells, or PBMCs.

Per the authors' pipeline: The assay estimated nucleated cells by amplifying reference gene primers. Sequencing used immunoSEQ multiplex PCR; TCRdb keeps in-frame clones, though not all of them. The D gene and trimming were derived from the DNA, and the V and J assignments and clone size from that table. The repertoire holds about 130,000 clones, around 81% seen once, with 3.8% in the top ten. CDR3 length equals 18 residues. From germline, CDR1 is LNHDA and CDR2 SQIVND (reference sequence). Trimming removed 4 bases from V and 3 bases from J; junction bases left unmatched: 13. The rearrangement links TRBV19 to TRBJ1-4; 8 bases agree with TRBD1. This sequence was found in a woman between 45 and 65 years old with acute or convalescent COVID-19. The sample was peripheral blood. This CDR3 is CASSRRGQGHVSNEKLFF. CDR3 sequence (DNA): TGTGCCAGTAGTAGGAGAGGACAGGGACATGTTTCTAATGAAAAACTGTTTTTT. Filled out from reference TRBV19 and TRBJ1-4, the complete variable domain reads DGGITQSPKYLFRKEGQNVTLSCEQNLNHDAMYWYRQDPGQGLRLIYYSQIVNDFQKGDIAEGYSVSREKKESFPLTVTSAQKNPTAFYLCASSRRGQGHVSNEKLFFGSGTQLSVL.